This note documents a single TCR beta chain sequence. Its target is unknown. This entry belongs to a study of OX40 agonist ivuxolimab in advanced cancers. Study-level information: Of mixed ages from about 23 to 79 and averaging around 60 years, the group was about 86% male. Study outcomes and limitations: At 0.1 to 3.0 mg/kg, CD4+ and CD8+ blood T cells expanded clonally by week 6.

The data were produced by immunoSEQ multiplex PCR, yet TCRdb's version contains in-frame clones alone and is incomplete. The data show tens of thousands of clones, with around 82% seen just once and 6.5% to 8.5% held by the top ten. Source: CD4+ or CD8+ T cells sorted from blood, taken in a trial of the OX40 agonist ivuxolimab. The receptor's source is an adult with an advanced solid tumor such as melanoma, head and neck, liver or kidney cancer.

CDR3 in amino acids: CASSIEWGGFGGELFF. Here the CDR3 DNA reads TGTGCCAGTAGTATAGAATGGGGAGGTTTCGGCGGGGAGCTGTTTTTT. The rearrangement uses TRBV19 and TRBJ2-2; D is perhaps TRBD2 (6 bases). Germline lookup yields CDR1 LNHDA and CDR2 SQIVND (reference sequence). The CDR3 is 16 residues long. Between the trimmed V and J ends, which lost 0 bases and 7 bases, there was a span of 15 bases.